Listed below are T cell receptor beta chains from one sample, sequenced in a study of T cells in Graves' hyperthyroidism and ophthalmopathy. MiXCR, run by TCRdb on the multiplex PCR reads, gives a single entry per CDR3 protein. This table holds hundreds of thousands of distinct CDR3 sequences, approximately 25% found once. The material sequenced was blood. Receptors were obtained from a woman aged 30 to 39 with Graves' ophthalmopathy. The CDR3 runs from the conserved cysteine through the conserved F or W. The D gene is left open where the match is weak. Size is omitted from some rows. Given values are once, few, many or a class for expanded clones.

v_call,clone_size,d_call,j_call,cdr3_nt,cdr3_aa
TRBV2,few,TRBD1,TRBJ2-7,TGTGCCAGCAGTGAAACTACAGGGGGCTTAGGCGAGCAGTACTTC,CASSETTGGLGEQYF
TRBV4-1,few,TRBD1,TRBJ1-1,TGCGCCAGCAGCCACACCGGGACAGGGGGCACTGAAGCTTTCTTT,CASSHTGTGGTEAFF
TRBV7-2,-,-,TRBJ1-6,TGTGCCAGCAGCTCCACCTCACCCCTCCACTTT,CASSSTSPLHF
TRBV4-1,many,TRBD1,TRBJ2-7,TGCGCCAGCAGCCATAAGACAGGGCCCTACGAGCAGTACTTC,CASSHKTGPYEQYF
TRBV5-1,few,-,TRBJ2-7,TGCGCCAGCAGCAGCAGGTGGGACTCCTACGAGCAGTACTTC,CASSSRWDSYEQYF
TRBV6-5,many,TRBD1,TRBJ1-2,TGTGCCAGCAGTTACTATAAACAGGGGTATGGCTACACCTTC,CASSYYKQGYGYTF
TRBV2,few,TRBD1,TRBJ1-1,TGTGCCAGCAGAGAACGTCCCGGGACAGGTATGAACACTGAAGCTTTCTTT,CASRERPGTGMNTEAFF
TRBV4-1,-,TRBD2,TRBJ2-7,TGCGCCAGCAGCCAAAGGACTAGCTACGAGCAGTACTTC,CASSQRTSYEQYF
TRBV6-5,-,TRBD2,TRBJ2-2,TGTGCCAGCAGTTACTCGAGCGGGAGACGGACCGGGGAGCTGTTTTTT,CASSYSSGRRTGELFF
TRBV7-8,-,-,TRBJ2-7,TGTGCCAGCAGCTTAATCCGGGACCCTTCCTACGAGCAGTACTTC,CASSLIRDPSYEQYF
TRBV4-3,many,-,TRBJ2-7,TGCGCCAGCAGCCAAGATACCAACTCCTACGAGCAGTACTTC,CASSQDTNSYEQYF
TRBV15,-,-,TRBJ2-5,TGTGCCACCAGCAGAGAGGCGGGCGGGGAGACCCAGTACTTC,CATSREAGGETQYF
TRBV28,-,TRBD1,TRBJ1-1,TGTGCCAGCAGTTTATGGGGGGACAGGGGGATGGTTGAAGCTTTCTTT,CASSLWGDRGMVEAFF
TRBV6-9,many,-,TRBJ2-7,TGTGCCAGCAGTTTGCCCGCCCAACATTACGAGCAGTACTTC,CASSLPAQHYEQYF
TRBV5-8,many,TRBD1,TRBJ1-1,TGTGCCAGCAGCTTGGCCACAGGGGGAACTGAAGCTTTCTTT,CASSLATGGTEAFF
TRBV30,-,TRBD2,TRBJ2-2,TGTGCCTGGGGGCGGGAGATCCGAACCGGGGAGCTGTTTTTT,CAWGREIRTGELFF
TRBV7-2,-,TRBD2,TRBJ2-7,TGTGCCAGCAGCGGAGGGACTAGCGGGACCTACGAGCAGTACTTC,CASSGGTSGTYEQYF
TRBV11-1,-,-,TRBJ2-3,TGTGCCAGCAGCTTAGTTCCGAGGAACCCCTACACAGATACGCAGTATTTT,CASSLVPRNPYTDTQYF
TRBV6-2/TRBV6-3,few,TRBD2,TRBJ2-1,TGTGCCAGCAGTTACTGGGCGGCGGGGGATGAGCAGTTCTTC,CASSYWAAGDEQFF
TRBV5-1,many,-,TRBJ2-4,TGCGCCAGCAGCGCCGGACAGACTTATAGCATTCAGTACTTC,CASSAGQTYSIQYF
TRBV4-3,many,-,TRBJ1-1,TGCGCCAGCAGCCAAGAAAAAGGCGGGAACACTGAAGCTTTCTTT,CASSQEKGGNTEAFF
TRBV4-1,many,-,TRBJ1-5,TGTGCCAGCAGCCAAGGGGGCAATCAGCCCCAGCATTTT,CASSQGGNQPQHF
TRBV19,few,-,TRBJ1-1,TGTGCCAGTAGCCTACGGGTCGATGGAGGGCGAGGGACTGAAGCTTTCTTT,CASSLRVDGGRGTEAFF